The next 4 T cell receptor beta chains were all read from a single sample in a study of blood T cell repertoires in COVID-19. TCRdb's table, derived via immunoSEQ multiplex PCR, lists solely in-frame clones and lacks some. Among around 380,000 clones listed, approximately 89% were seen once. Sequencing input: PBMCs or T cells enriched from blood (not recorded which). The receptor set was obtained from a man aged 30 to 39 who had recovered from COVID-19.

There are many counts of this clone. V usage is TRBV28 and J usage is TRBJ1-5; 7 positions match TRBD1. The CDR3 sequence is 14 residues long. J was trimmed by 11 bases and V by 6 bases; bases with no gene match: 13. Per the germline V gene, CDR1 is MDHEN and CDR2 is SYDVKM. In DNA form, the CDR3 reads TGTGCCAGCAGCCTAGGGACAGTCCCCCTGGCCCAGCATTTT. This codes for CASSLGTVPLAQHF.

The gene calls are TRBV6-5 and TRBJ2-7; a weak D match, TRBD1 (6 bases). CDR3 size: 14 residues. CDR1 and CDR2 (germline): MNHEY, SVGAGI. V lost 8 bases and J 2 bases, leaving 16 bases between the germline ends. This CDR3 is CASGHARGTYEQYF. In DNA, the CDR3 is TGTGCCAGCGGCCATGCCAGGGGCACCTACGAGCAGTACTTC.

This clone has a single count. The chain joins TRBV7-2 to TRBJ1-4, with no clear D. CDR1 SGHTA and CDR2 FQGNSA come from the germline V gene. This CDR3 spans 14 amino acids. Trimming left V 5 bases short and J 12 bases short, with 19 bases between. The CDR3 coding sequence is TGTGCCAGCAGCGCCCCACGACATACCGGGGAACTGTTTTTT. This codes for CASSAPRHTGELFF.

This chain uses TRBV2 with TRBJ1-5; 8 bases agree with TRBD1. The CDR3 extends over 15 amino acids. Unmatched junction bases numbered 6, after V lost 6 bases and J lost 2 bases. CDR1 and CDR2 from the germline V gene are SNHLY and FYNNEI. The CDR3: CASSTTGAGNQPQHF. The CDR3 DNA follows: TGTGCCAGCAGCACGACAGGGGCGGGCAATCAGCCCCAGCATTTT.